A selection of T cell receptor beta chains follows, all from one sample in a study of breast tumors, draining lymph nodes, adjacent tissues. TCRdb called the multiplex PCR reads again in MiXCR, with one record for every CDR3 protein. The data hold over 150,000 distinct CDR3 sequences, with approximately 33% observed a single time. Sequencing used axillary lymph node tissue. These receptor sequences come from a female donor with breast cancer. Some clones in this sample may be carry-over from other donors' samples. CDR3s include the opening cysteine and the closing phenylalanine or tryptophan. A D gene is named only where the DNA matches it firmly. The size of a clone is reported for some rows only, either as once, few or many, or as a class for expanded clones.

abundance | d_gene | j_gene | v_gene | CDR3nt | CDR3aa
many | . | TRBJ1-2 | TRBV6-5 | TGTGCCAGCAGTCCCTCGGCCGCCGATGGCTACACCTTC | CASSPSAADGYTF
. | TRBD1 | TRBJ2-7 | TRBV2 | TGTGCCAGCAGCTATCCGGGACAGGGGTACGAGCAGTGCTTC | CASSYPGQGYEQCF
many | TRBD1 | TRBJ2-1 | TRBV7-9 | TGTGCCAGCAGCTTAAGGGGGACAGGGACTCTAAATGAGCAGTTCTTC | CASSLRGTGTLNEQFF
. | . | TRBJ2-7 | TRBV9 | TGTGCCAGCAGCGCACTAGTTCGGGTCCCCACCTACGCGCAGTACTTC | CASSALVRVPTYAQYF
. | . | TRBJ2-4 | TRBV11-2 | TGTGCCAGCAGCTTAGATTGGGGGGGGCCAGCCAAAAACATTCAGTACTTC | CASSLDWGGPAKNIQYF
many | TRBD1 | TRBJ2-7 | TRBV6-1 | TGTGCCAGCATCTCAGGACGGACAGGGGCCTACGAGCAGTACTTC | CASISGRTGAYEQYF
many | . | TRBJ1-5 | TRBV20-1 | TGCAGTGCTAGGCGCACCAATCAGCCCCAGCATTTT | CSARRTNQPQHF
many | . | TRBJ2-7 | TRBV18 | TGTGCCAGCTCACCACCGGAGAGGGGGGAGCAGTACTTC | CASSPPERGEQYF
few | . | TRBJ1-1 | TRBV20-1 | TGCAGTGCTAGAGATTTGACCGTGAACACTGAAGCTTTCTTT | CSARDLTVNTEAFF
few | . | TRBJ2-3 | TRBV27 | TGTGCCAGCAGCCGACGTTCGGACGTAGGCACAGATACGCAGTATTTT | CASSRRSDVGTDTQYF
many | TRBD2 | TRBJ2-1 | TRBV24-1 | TGTGCCACCAGTGATCCCCTTGCACTAGCGGGAGCGGATGAGCAGTTCTTC | CATSDPLALAGADEQFF
many | . | TRBJ1-4 | TRBV20-1 | TGCAGTGCACCGGACAGTTCAACTAATGAAAAACTGTTTTTT | CSAPDSSTNEKLFF
few | TRBD1 | TRBJ1-3 | TRBV20-1 | TGCAGTGCTAGATCCCTGCAGGGGGCTACTTCTGGAAACACCATATATTTT | CSARSLQGATSGNTIYF
. | . | TRBJ1-5 | TRBV6-5 | TGTGCCAGCAGTCACTCGCCTCAGGGGAGCAATCAGCCCCAGCATTTT | CASSHSPQGSNQPQHF
. | TRBD1 | TRBJ1-5 | TRBV28 | TGTGCCAGCAGTATTGACAGGGGGCTCCATCAGCCCCAGCATTTT | CASSIDRGLHQPQHF
many | . | TRBJ2-6 | TRBV9 | TGTGCCAGCAGCGTTGCCGGACGGAGCTCTGGGGCCAACGTCCTGACTTTC | CASSVAGRSSGANVLTF
. | . | TRBJ1-6 | TRBV12-5 | TGTGCTAGGAAGGGGCTCGTTCCGGATTCACCCCTCCACTTT | CARKGLVPDSPLHF
many | TRBD2 | TRBJ2-1 | TRBV15 | TGTGCCACCAGCAGAGTCGGACTAGCGGGAGTGAATGAGCAGTTCTTC | CATSRVGLAGVNEQFF
many | . | TRBJ2-2 | TRBV14 | TGTGCCAGCAGCCTGCGGACAGCGAACACCGGGGAGCTGTTTTTT | CASSLRTANTGELFF
many | . | TRBJ2-7 | TRBV3-1 | TGTGCCAGCAGCCGCGGCGGGACCTACGAGCAGTACTTC | CASSRGGTYEQYF
many | . | TRBJ1-6 | TRBV19 | TGTGCCAGTAGTACAGGGGCGACTAATAATTCACCCCTCCACTTT | CASSTGATNNSPLHF
many | TRBD1 | TRBJ1-5 | TRBV10-3 | TGTGCCATCAGCCGGGACAGTGGGGTGCCCCAGCATTTT | CAISRDSGVPQHF
. | TRBD1 | TRBJ1-6 | TRBV7-9 | TGTGCCAGCAGCCCCGGGACAGGGGCTTCACCCCTCCACTTT | CASSPGTGASPLHF
. | . | TRBJ1-6 | TRBV20-1 | TGCAGTGCCAAAGTCACGGGAAGCTATAATTCACCCCTCCACTTT | CSAKVTGSYNSPLHF
few | . | TRBJ2-1 | TRBV13 | TGTGCCAGCAGCCGGGAGAATTCCTTATACAATGAGCAGTTCTTC | CASSRENSLYNEQFF
many | . | TRBJ2-4 | TRBV29-1 | TGCAGCGTTGAAGAGGTTCTGGGTAGTCCTTTTTCTTCACATTTCCCTTGGGCTAAAAACATTCAGTACTTC | CSVEEVLGSPFSSHFPWAKNIQYF
few | TRBD1 | TRBJ2-7 | TRBV20-1 | TGCAGTGCTAGGGGCACCGGGACAGGGACTCGGCCCTACGAGCAGTACTTC | CSARGTGTGTRPYEQYF
many | . | TRBJ2-5 | TRBV7-3 | TGTGCCAGCAGCTACGGGGGAATGGGAGAGACCCAGTACTTC | CASSYGGMGETQYF
many | . | TRBJ1-2 | TRBV18 | TGTGCCAGCTCACAGCAGGGGCCCTATGGCTACACCTTC | CASSQQGPYGYTF
. | . | TRBJ2-6 | TRBV7-9 | TGTGCCAGCAGCTCCACAGCCACTGGGGCCAACGTCCTGACTTTC | CASSSTATGANVLTF
many | TRBD2 | TRBJ2-3 | TRBV20-1 | TGCAGTGGCGGGGGGGTGGGCACAGATACGCAGTATTTT | CSGGGVGTDTQYF
once | TRBD1 | TRBJ1-5 | TRBV2 | TGTGCCAGCAGTACGACAGGGGTGGTTCAGCCCCAGCATTTT | CASSTTGVVQPQHF
many | . | TRBJ1-6 | TRBV28 | TGTGCCAGCAGTATTGCGGGGGGCTCTCATTCACCCCTCCACTTT | CASSIAGGSHSPLHF
. | . | TRBJ1-4 | TRBV20-1 | TGCAGTGCAACACCAAAGACTAGCGGGAGAGATGAAAAACTGTTTTTT | CSATPKTSGRDEKLFF
many | TRBD2 | TRBJ2-3 | TRBV20-1 | TGCAGTGCTAGGGGGGGACTAGCGGGGGGGCCAGGTACGCAGTATTTT | CSARGGLAGGPGTQYF
many | TRBD1 | TRBJ1-2 | TRBV6-6 | TGTGCCAGCATAGTCGACAGGGGCTTTAACTATGGCTACACCTTC | CASIVDRGFNYGYTF
many | . | TRBJ1-6 | TRBV6-6 | TGTGCCAGCAGTTCAGGAGGGAAGGGTAATTCACCCCTCCACTTT | CASSSGGKGNSPLHF
. | . | TRBJ2-5 | TRBV7-9 | TGTGCCAGCAGTCCTGGGGGGGCAAGGGGGGAGACCCAGTACTTC | CASSPGGARGETQYF
many | TRBD2 | TRBJ2-1 | TRBV12-3/TRBV12-4 | TGTGCCAGCAATCCGGGACTAGGGAGGAATGAGCAGTTCTTC | CASNPGLGRNEQFF
many | TRBD1 | TRBJ2-7 | TRBV30 | TGTGCCTGGACAGTACAGGGGGGTTGGGAGCAGTACTTC | CAWTVQGGWEQYF
many | TRBD1 | TRBJ2-5 | TRBV5-1 | TGCGCCAGCGTCCGAGGTACAGGGGGCAAAGAGACCCAGTACTTC | CASVRGTGGKETQYF
once | . | TRBJ2-1 | TRBV14 | TGTGCCAGCGGCCAATCTAGGACAAATTTTGATGAGCCGTTCTTC | CASGQSRTNFDEPFF
many | . | TRBJ2-1 | TRBV10-2 | TGCGCCAGCAACCGGGACCCCTACAATGAGCAGTTCTTC | CASNRDPYNEQFF
. | . | TRBJ2-2 | TRBV7-2 | TGTGCCAGCAGCCCACAGACAGCTTCCACCGGGGAGCTGTTTTTT | CASSPQTASTGELFF
. | TRBD1 | TRBJ2-1 | TRBV11-2 | TGTGCCAGCAGCTCTATAGGAAGGACAGGAGGCAAATACAATGAGCAGTTCTTC | CASSSIGRTGGKYNEQFF
. | TRBD2 | TRBJ2-1 | TRBV20-1 | TGCAGTGCTAGAGATGGGGCGGGACTAACGCAGTTCTTC | CSARDGAGLTQFF
many | . | TRBJ1-6 | TRBV15 | TGTGCCACCAGCAGAGATCCGTATAATTCACCCCTCCACTTT | CATSRDPYNSPLHF
. | . | TRBJ2-5 | TRBV12-3/TRBV12-4 | TGTGCCAGCAGTTTAGGCAGTGGAACCCAGTACTTC | CASSLGSGTQYF
many | TRBD1 | TRBJ1-3 | TRBV5-4 | TGTGCCAGCAGCCCGGACAGGGCGCGTGGAAACACCATATATTTT | CASSPDRARGNTIYF
. | . | TRBJ1-2 | TRBV12-3/TRBV12-4 | TGTGCCAGCAGTGACCCCCGGACAGCCGGTGGCTACACCTTC | CASSDPRTAGGYTF
many | . | TRBJ2-3 | TRBV7-3 | TGTGCCAGCAGCTTAAGCCCGGGAGATACGCAGTATTTT | CASSLSPGDTQYF
. | TRBD1 | TRBJ1-1 | TRBV6-1 | TGTGCCAGCAGTCCGACAGGGAAGAACACTGAAGCTTTCTTT | CASSPTGKNTEAFF
many | TRBD2 | TRBJ2-3 | TRBV5-1 | TGCGCCAGCAGTCCGACTAGCGGGGACACAGATACGCAGTATTTT | CASSPTSGDTDTQYF
few | . | TRBJ2-3 | TRBV5-6 | TGTGCCAGCAGCCTCAGAGCGGCACTCACAGATACGCAGTATTTT | CASSLRAALTDTQYF
many | TRBD1 | TRBJ2-2 | TRBV5-1 | TGCGCCAGCAGTATCGGCGGACAGGGCCGGGGGGAGCTGTTTTTT | CASSIGGQGRGELFF